Below, 28 T cell receptor beta chains from the same sample are listed, as sequenced in a study of blood T cell repertoires in COVID-19. Some clones are missing from TCRdb's copy, which holds only in-frame ones; the method was immunoSEQ multiplex PCR. The sample lists 300,000 to 350,000 clones, around 90% occurring once. Sequencing input: PBMCs or T cells enriched from blood (not recorded which). The receptor set was obtained from a woman between 18 and 29 years old who had recovered from COVID-19.

The chain combines TRBV9 with TRBJ2-7, with D possibly TRBD2 on 5 matching bases. Looked up from germline, CDR1 is SGDLS and CDR2 is YYNGEE. V was pared by 0 bases and J by 1 base, with 8 bases between. This CDR3 spans 14 amino acids. For the CDR3, the DNA is TGTGCCAGCAGCGTAGGCCCGGGATCCTACGAGCAGTACTTC. Its translation is CASSVGPGSYEQYF.

The V gene is TRBV4-2, the J gene TRBJ1-5, with D hard to call. Germline lookup yields CDR1 LGHNA and CDR2 YNFKEQ. This CDR3 is 15 amino acids long. Trimming removed 0 bases at V and 3 bases at J, with 9 bases between. The CDR3 DNA reads TGTGCCAGCAGCCAAGATGGCAGGAACAATCAGCCCCAGCATTTT. Its translation: CASSQDGRNNQPQHF.

The chain has TRBV9 and TRBJ1-1; D is possibly TRBD1 (6 bases). This CDR3 region has 15 residues. Trimming took 4 bases from V and 4 from J, leaving 17 bases between them. Germline-derived CDR1 and CDR2 are SGDLS and YYNGEE. The CDR3 DNA sequence: TGTGCCAGCAGCACAACAGGGTCCCGGGGCACTGAAGCTTTCTTT. Translation gives CASSTTGSRGTEAFF.

The chain uses TRBV29-1 and TRBJ1-3, with 9 bases lining up with TRBD1. The CDR3 has 14 amino acids. Germline loops: CDR1 SQVTM, CDR2 ANQGSEA. The J segment lost 3 bases and the V segment lost 6 bases, leaving 6 bases of the junction unmatched. The CDR3 sequence: CSVEQGAGGNTIYF. In DNA, the CDR3 is TGCAGCGTCGAACAGGGGGCGGGTGGAAACACCATATATTTT.

This rearrangement joins TRBV19 to TRBJ2-5, with 7 bases identical to TRBD1. The CDR3 runs to 13 residues. V lost 5 bases and J lost 2; bases outside the gene matches: 2. The germline CDR1 and CDR2 sequences are LNHDA and SQIVND (reference sequence). In DNA form, the CDR3 reads TGTGCCAGTAGTGTGGGACAGCAAGAGACCCAGTACTTC. Translating gives CASSVGQQETQYF.

V gene TRBV12-5 combines with J gene TRBJ2-7; weak D call: TRBD2 (5 bases). The CDR3 length is 13 residues. The V end was cut by 5 bases, the J end by 6 bases, with 14 bases between. Germline-derived CDR1 and CDR2 are LGHNT and FRNRAP. The CDR3 bases are TGTGCTAGTGGTCCGGACGGGCGGGCCGAGCAGTACTTC. As protein: CASGPDGRAEQYF. Filled out from reference TRBV12-5 and TRBJ2-7, the complete variable domain reads DARVTQTPRHKVTEMGQEVTMRCQPILGHNTVFWYRQTMMQGLELLAYFRNRAPLDDSGMPKDRFSAEMPDATLATLKIQPSEPRDSAVYFCASGPDGRAEQYFGPGTRLTVT.

The chain joins TRBV27 to TRBJ2-7, with a possible D match to TRBD2 (6 bases). Germline V gene data show CDR1 as MNHEY and CDR2 as SMNVEV (reference sequence). The germline V and J ends were trimmed by 2 bases and 7 bases, with 18 bases remaining between them. The CDR3 is 15 residues long. The CDR3 sequence is CASSLRRAGSGEQYF. The CDR3 DNA sequence: TGTGCCAGCAGTTTACGGAGGGCCGGGTCGGGTGAGCAGTACTTC.

This clone appeared a few times. The chain recombines TRBV20-1 with TRBJ1-1; TRBD1 is a possible D gene (6 bases). V was shortened by 3 bases and J by 0 bases, with 14 bases between the two germline ends. Germline CDR1 reads DFQATT; CDR2 reads SNEGSKA (reference sequence). The CDR3 runs to 15 residues. CDR3 DNA sequence: TGCAGTGCTAGTCAGGGGTCGGGAATGAACACTGAAGCTTTCTTT. This translates into CSASQGSGMNTEAFF.

The chain carries TRBV5-4 and TRBJ2-3; 7 bases map to TRBD2. J was trimmed by 6 bases and V by 0 bases; bases with no gene match: 1. This CDR3 is built from 13 residues. Germline loops: CDR1 SGHNT, CDR2 YYREEE (reference sequence). The CDR3 DNA follows: TGTGCCAGCAGCTTGGACGGGGGGGATACGCAGTATTTT. It translates to CASSLDGGDTQYF.

V gene TRBV19 combines with J gene TRBJ2-1; 8 bases are a match to TRBD2. V lost 7 bases and J lost 4; bases outside the gene matches: 15. This CDR3 spans 17 amino acids. CDR1 is LNHDA, CDR2 SQIVND, per germline (reference sequence). The CDR3 is CASTDNGASGSYNEQFF. The CDR3 nucleotides read TGTGCCAGTACCGACAATGGGGCTAGCGGGTCTTACAATGAGCAGTTCTTC.

This clone occurred a few times. This CDR3 fails to terminate in the conserved phenylalanine or tryptophan, so it likely reflects a read error. Because the CDR3's place on the DNA is in doubt, the DNA is left out and the CDR3 is given as listed by TCRdb. V usage is TRBV9 and J usage is TRBJ1-2; the D call in the table, TRBD1, was not verified against the DNA. The CDR3 is 10 residues long, ends included. The germline V gene has CDR1 SGDLS and CDR2 YYNGEE. The CDR3 is CASSPWTGPG.

This chain uses TRBV6-5 with TRBJ1-6, with TRBD1 matching 7 bases. Per germline, CDR1 MNHEY and CDR2 SVGAGI. The CDR3 is 15 amino acids. The J segment lost 7 bases and the V segment lost 5 bases, leaving 8 bases of the junction unmatched. CDR3 nucleotide sequence: TGTGCCAGCAGTCCCCGGACAGGCCAAAATTCACCCCTCCACTTT. Its protein product is CASSPRTGQNSPLHF.

This chain joins TRBV7-6 and TRBJ2-7; weak D call: TRBD2 (7 bases). V lost 1 base to trimming and J lost 3 bases, with 13 bases between them. Germline V lookup: CDR1 SGHVS, CDR2 FNYEAQ. The CDR3 runs to 15 residues. CDR3 loop: CASSLGGGFVYEQYF. The CDR3 DNA sequence: TGTGCCAGCAGCTTAGGCGGGGGCTTCGTCTACGAGCAGTACTTC.

This rearrangement joins TRBV11-1 to TRBJ2-1, with TRBD2 identical over 7 bases. This CDR3 is 16 amino acids long. Germline assignment: CDR1 SGHAT and CDR2 FQDESV (reference sequence). V trimming: 8 bases; J trimming: 4 bases; junction bases outside the gene matches: 14. The CDR3 region is CASGLRGDPRYNEQFF. CDR3 bases: TGTGCCAGCGGGTTACGGGGGGATCCGAGATACAATGAGCAGTTCTTC.

The chain links TRBV5-4 to TRBJ1-2; unclear D gene. The V end was cut by 1 base, the J end by 1 base, with 8 bases between. There are 14 residues in the CDR3. The germline gives CDR1 SGHNT, CDR2 YYREEE (reference sequence). CDR3 residues: CASSLQEGNYGYTF. CDR3 DNA: TGTGCCAGCAGCTTGCAGGAGGGTAACTATGGCTACACCTTC.

This clone was observed once. This rearrangement joins TRBV27 to TRBJ1-1, with 8 bases fitting TRBD1. The CDR3 is made up of 15 amino acids. V gave up 5 bases and J gave up 5 bases; unmatched junction bases: 10. Germline CDR1 MNHEY, CDR2 SMNVEV (reference sequence). CDR3 region: CASSPWTGSGTEAFF. In DNA, the CDR3 is TGTGCCAGCAGTCCGTGGACAGGGTCGGGTACTGAAGCTTTCTTT.

The chain is built from TRBV29-1 and TRBJ1-3, with a possible D match to TRBD1 (5 bases). Germline loops: CDR1 SQVTM, CDR2 ANQGSEA. Trimming left V 0 bases short and J 4 bases short, with 10 bases between. CDR3 length: 14 amino acids. CDR3 residues: CSVEDRRDGNTIYF. DNA of the CDR3: TGCAGCGTTGAAGATCGGAGGGACGGAAACACCATATATTTT.

J is TRBJ2-7 and V is TRBV4-3; TRBD1 aligns across 10 bases. The length of the CDR3 is 15 residues. Germline CDR1 LGHNA, CDR2 YSLEER. J gave up 3 bases and V 0 bases, and 2 bases lay outside the gene matches. The CDR3 bases are TGCGCCAGCAGCCAAGAGGGGGACAGGGGCTACGAGCAGTACTTC. Its protein is CASSQEGDRGYEQYF.

This chain uses TRBV5-4 with TRBJ2-3; 10 positions agree with TRBD1. Germline CDR1 reads SGHNT; CDR2 reads YYREEE (reference sequence). J gave up 4 bases and V 3 bases, and 5 bases lay outside the gene matches. The CDR3 extends over 15 amino acids. CDR3 amino acids: CASSSTDRGADTQYF. CDR3 sequence (DNA): TGTGCCAGCAGCTCCACGGACAGGGGGGCAGATACGCAGTATTTT. The entire variable domain, with the rest obtained from reference TRBV5-4 and TRBJ2-3, is as follows: ETGVTQSPTHLIKTRGQQVTLRCSSQSGHNTVSWYQQALGQGPQFIFQYYREEENGRGNFPPRFSGLQFPNYSSELNVNALELDDSALYLCASSSTDRGADTQYFGPGTRLTVL.

This clone was counted only a few times. V is TRBV7-3 and J is TRBJ2-2; 9 nucleotides agree with TRBD2. J was trimmed by 4 bases and V by 6 bases; bases with no gene match: 0. CDR3 length: 13 amino acids. CDR1 and CDR2 (germline): SGHTA, FQGTGA. DNA for the CDR3: TGTGCCAGCAGTAGCGGGAGCACCGGGGAGCTGTTTTTT. Amino acid sequence: CASSSGSTGELFF.

V usage is TRBV4-1 and J usage is TRBJ1-2, with 9 positions matching TRBD1. This CDR3 spans 17 amino acids. Germline CDR1 and CDR2: MGHRA and YSYEKL. V lost 1 base to trimming and J lost 8 bases; unmatched junction nucleotides: 14. The CDR3 here is CASSQGDRTGAKGGYTF. The CDR3 DNA is TGCGCCAGCAGCCAAGGAGATAGGACAGGGGCGAAGGGGGGCTACACCTTC.

This chain links TRBV5-5 with TRBJ2-3; TRBD2 agrees at 7 bases. V was pared by 4 bases and J by 15 bases, with 17 bases of the junction left unmatched. In germline, CDR1 is SGHKS, CDR2 YYEKEE (reference sequence). The CDR3 is 14 residues long. Written as DNA, the CDR3 is TGTGCCAGCAGCGCCCGCCTATATAGCGGGCTGGGATATTTT. Its protein product is CASSARLYSGLGYF.

The chain combines TRBV11-3 with TRBJ2-7, with a tentative D call TRBD2 (5 bases). The CDR3 runs 14 residues. The germline V and J ends were trimmed by 3 bases and 7 bases, with 16 bases remaining between them. Germline V CDR1 and CDR2: SGHNT, YENEEA. The CDR3 DNA sequence: TGTGCCAGCAGCTTGGGCGGGCTCAAAGGGGAGCAGTACTTC. Translating gives CASSLGGLKGEQYF.

V usage is TRBV28 and J usage is TRBJ1-3; tentative D call: TRBD1 (5 bases). CDR3 length: 16 amino acids. V gave up 1 base and J gave up 0 bases, with 10 bases separating them. The germline CDR1 and CDR2 sequences are MDHEN and SYDVKM. CDR3 amino acids: CASSLFRVHSGNTIYF. CDR3 nucleotide sequence: TGTGCCAGCAGTTTATTCAGGGTACACTCTGGAAACACCATATATTTT.

J is TRBJ2-7 and V is TRBV5-8; D not certain. CDR1 SGHTS and CDR2 YDEGEE come from the germline V gene. V was pared by 0 bases and J by 4 bases, with 14 bases between. The CDR3 has 15 residues. CDR3 bases: TGTGCCAGCAGCTTGGATGATGCCGGCAGGTACGAGCAGTACTTC. Protein sequence: CASSLDDAGRYEQYF.

J is TRBJ2-7 and V is TRBV6-5; D gene uncertain. Germline V CDR1 and CDR2: MNHEY, SVGAGI. The CDR3 is 15 residues long. V shed 0 bases and J shed 2 bases, with 11 bases lying between them. The CDR3 is CASSYSYRVTYEQYF. The DNA for the CDR3 is TGTGCCAGCAGTTACTCGTACAGAGTCACCTACGAGCAGTACTTC.

In its sample, this clone was seen a few times. The chain combines TRBV9 with TRBJ2-1; 7 nucleotides match TRBD2. This CDR3 has 15 residues. In germline, CDR1 is SGDLS, CDR2 YYNGEE. After removal of 1 base from V and 2 bases from J, the junction contained 3 bases not matched to a gene. CDR3 nucleotides: TGTGCCAGCAGCGTATACGCGGGGGCCTACAATGAGCAGTTCTTC. Its translation is CASSVYAGAYNEQFF. The full variable domain, its missing parts supplied by reference TRBV9 and TRBJ2-1, is DSGVTQTPKHLITATGQRVTLRCSPRSGDLSVYWYQQSLDQGLQFLIQYYNGEERAKGNILERFSAQQFPDLHSELNLSSLELGDSALYFCASSVYAGAYNEQFFGPGTRLTVL.

This chain links TRBV10-1 with TRBJ1-4, with 7 bases that match TRBD1. This CDR3 has 15 amino acids. V dropped 6 bases and J dropped 4; count of bases not matched to a gene: 8. CDR1 is WNHNN, CDR2 SYGVQD, per germline (reference sequence). The CDR3 is CASREKGAGNEKLFF. Written as DNA, the CDR3 is TGCGCCAGCAGGGAAAAGGGGGCGGGTAATGAAAAACTGTTTTTT.